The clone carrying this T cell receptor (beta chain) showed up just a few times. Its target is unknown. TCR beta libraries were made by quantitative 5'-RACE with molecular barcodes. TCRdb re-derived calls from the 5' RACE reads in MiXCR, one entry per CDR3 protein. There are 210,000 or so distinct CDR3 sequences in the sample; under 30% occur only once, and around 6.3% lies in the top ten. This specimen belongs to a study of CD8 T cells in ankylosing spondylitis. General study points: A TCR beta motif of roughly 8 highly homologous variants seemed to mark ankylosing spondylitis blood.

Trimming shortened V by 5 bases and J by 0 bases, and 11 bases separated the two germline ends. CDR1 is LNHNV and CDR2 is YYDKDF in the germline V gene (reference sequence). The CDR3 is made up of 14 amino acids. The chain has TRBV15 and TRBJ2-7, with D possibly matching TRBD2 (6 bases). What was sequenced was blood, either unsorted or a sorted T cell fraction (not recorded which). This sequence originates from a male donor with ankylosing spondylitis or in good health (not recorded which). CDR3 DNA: TGTGCCACCAGCTCTGGGGGGAGCTCCTACGAGCAGTACTTC. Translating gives CATSSGGSSYEQYF.